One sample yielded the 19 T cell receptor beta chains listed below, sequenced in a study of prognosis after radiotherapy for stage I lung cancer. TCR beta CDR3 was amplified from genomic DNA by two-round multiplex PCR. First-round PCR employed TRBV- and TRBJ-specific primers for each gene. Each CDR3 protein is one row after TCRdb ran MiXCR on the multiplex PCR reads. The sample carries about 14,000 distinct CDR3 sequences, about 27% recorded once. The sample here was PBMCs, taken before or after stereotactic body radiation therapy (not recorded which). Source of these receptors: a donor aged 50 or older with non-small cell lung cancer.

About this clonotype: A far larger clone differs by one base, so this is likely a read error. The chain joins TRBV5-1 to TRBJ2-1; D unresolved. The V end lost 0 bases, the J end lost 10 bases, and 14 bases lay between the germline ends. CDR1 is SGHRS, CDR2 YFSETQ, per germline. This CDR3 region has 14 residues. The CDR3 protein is CASSLVTGSYEQFF. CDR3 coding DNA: TGCGCCAGCAGCTTGGTGACGGGCTCCTACGAGCAGTTCTTC.

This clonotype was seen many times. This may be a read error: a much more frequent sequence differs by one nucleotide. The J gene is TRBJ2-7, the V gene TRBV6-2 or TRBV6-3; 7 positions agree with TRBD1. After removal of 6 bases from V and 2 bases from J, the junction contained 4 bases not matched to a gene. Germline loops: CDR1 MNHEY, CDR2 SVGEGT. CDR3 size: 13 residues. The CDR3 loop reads CASRSGQAYEQYF. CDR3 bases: TGTGCCAGCAGAAGCGGACAGGCCTACGAGCAGTACTTC.

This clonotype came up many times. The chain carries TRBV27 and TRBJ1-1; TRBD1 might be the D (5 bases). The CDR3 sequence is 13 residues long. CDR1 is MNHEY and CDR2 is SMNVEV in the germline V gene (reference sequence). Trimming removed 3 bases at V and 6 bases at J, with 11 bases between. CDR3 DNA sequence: TGTGCCAGCAGTTTCTCGGGGGACGCTGAAGCTTTCTTT. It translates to CASSFSGDAEAFF.

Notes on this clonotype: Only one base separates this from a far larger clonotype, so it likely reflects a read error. The CDR3 coding sequence is TGTTCCAGCGGGGTGAATTCACCCCTCCACTTT. Protein: CSSGVNSPLHF. V gene TRBV6-8 combines with J gene TRBJ1-6; no definite D call. There are 11 residues in the CDR3. The germline V gene encodes CDR1 MNHGY and CDR2 SAAAGT.

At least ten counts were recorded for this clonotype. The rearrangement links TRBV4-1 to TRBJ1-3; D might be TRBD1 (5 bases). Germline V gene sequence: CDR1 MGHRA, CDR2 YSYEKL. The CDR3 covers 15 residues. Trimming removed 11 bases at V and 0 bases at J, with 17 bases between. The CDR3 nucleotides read TGCGCCTCTCAGGGACTTTTCCTCTCTGGAAACACCATATATTTT. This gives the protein CASQGLFLSGNTIYF.

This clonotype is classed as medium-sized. CDR3 protein: CASSLKGGSSYNEQFF. The CDR3 nucleotides are TGTGCCAGCAGCCTTAAAGGGGGGAGCTCCTACAATGAGCAGTTCTTC. The chain links TRBV11-2 to TRBJ2-1; D may correspond to TRBD1 or TRBD2 (6 bases each). This CDR3 has 16 amino acids. CDR1 and CDR2 (germline): SGHAT, FQNNGV. Deletions cut 5 bases from V and 0 bases from J, with 14 bases between. Drawing the rest from reference TRBV11-2 and TRBJ2-1, the complete variable domain is EAGVAQSPRYKIIEKRQSVAFWCNPISGHATLYWYQQILGQGPKLLIQFQNNGVVDDSQLPKDRFSAERLKGVDSTLKIQPAKLEDSAVYLCASSLKGGSSYNEQFFGPGTRLTVL.

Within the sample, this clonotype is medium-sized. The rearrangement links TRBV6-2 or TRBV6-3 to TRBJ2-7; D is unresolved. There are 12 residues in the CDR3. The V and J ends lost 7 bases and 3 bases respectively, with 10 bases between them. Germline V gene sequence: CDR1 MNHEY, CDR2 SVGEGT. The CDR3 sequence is CASKQKVYEQYF. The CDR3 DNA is TGTGCCAGCAAACAGAAGGTCTACGAGCAGTACTTC.

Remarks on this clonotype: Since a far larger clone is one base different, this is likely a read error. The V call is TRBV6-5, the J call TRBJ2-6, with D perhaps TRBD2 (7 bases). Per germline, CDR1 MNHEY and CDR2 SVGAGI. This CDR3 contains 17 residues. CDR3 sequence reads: CASSLGGPISGANVLNF. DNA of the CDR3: TGTGCCAGCAGTCTGGGGGGGCCCATCTCTGGGGCCAACGTCCTGAATTTC.

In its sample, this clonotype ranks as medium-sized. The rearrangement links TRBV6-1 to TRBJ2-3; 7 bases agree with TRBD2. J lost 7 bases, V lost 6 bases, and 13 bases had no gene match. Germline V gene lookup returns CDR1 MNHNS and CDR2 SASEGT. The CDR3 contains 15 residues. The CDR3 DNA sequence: TGTGCCAGCAGAGCCCTAGCGGTAACACCTTATACGCAGTATTTT. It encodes CASRALAVTPYTQYF.

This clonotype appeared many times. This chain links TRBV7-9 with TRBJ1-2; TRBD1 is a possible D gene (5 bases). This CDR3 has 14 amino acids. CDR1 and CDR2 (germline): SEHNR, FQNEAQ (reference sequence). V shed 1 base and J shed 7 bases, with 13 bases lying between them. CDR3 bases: TGTGCCAGCAGCTTAGACGGCAGGGACGGTGGCTACACCTTC. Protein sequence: CASSLDGRDGGYTF.

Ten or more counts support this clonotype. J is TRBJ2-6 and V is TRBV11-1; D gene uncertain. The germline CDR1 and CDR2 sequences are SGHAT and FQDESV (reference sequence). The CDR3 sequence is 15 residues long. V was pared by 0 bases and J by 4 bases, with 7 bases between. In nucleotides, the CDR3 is TGTGCCAGCAGCTTAGCGGGGATCGGGGCCAACGTCCTGACTTTC. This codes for CASSLAGIGANVLTF. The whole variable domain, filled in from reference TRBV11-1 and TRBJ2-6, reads EAEVAQSPRYKITEKSQAVAFWCDPISGHATLYWYRQILGQGPELLVQFQDESVVDDSQLPKDRFSAERLKGVDSTLKIQPAELGDSAMYLCASSLAGIGANVLTFGAGSRLTVL.

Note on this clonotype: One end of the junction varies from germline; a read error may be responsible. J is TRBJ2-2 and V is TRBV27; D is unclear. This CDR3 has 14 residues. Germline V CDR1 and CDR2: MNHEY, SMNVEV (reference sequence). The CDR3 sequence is CASSSQWATAELFF. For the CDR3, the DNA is TGTGCCAGCAGTTCACAGTGGGCCACCGCGGAGCTGTTTTTT.

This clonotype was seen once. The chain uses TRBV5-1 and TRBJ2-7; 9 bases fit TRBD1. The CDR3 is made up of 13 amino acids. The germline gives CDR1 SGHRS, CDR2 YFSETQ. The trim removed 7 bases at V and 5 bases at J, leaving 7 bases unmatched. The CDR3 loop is CASDRDREDEQYF. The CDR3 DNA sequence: TGCGCCAGCGACCGGGACAGGGAAGACGAGCAGTACTTC.

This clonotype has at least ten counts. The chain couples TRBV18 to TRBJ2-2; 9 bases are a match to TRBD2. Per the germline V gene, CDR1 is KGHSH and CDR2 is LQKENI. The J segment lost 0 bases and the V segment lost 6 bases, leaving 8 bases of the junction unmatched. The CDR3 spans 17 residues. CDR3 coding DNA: TGTGCCAGCTCCCTTAAGACTAGCGGAGCGAACACCGGGGAGCTGTTTTTT. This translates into CASSLKTSGANTGELFF. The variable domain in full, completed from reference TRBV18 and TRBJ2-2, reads NAGVMQNPRHLVRRRGQEARLRCSPMKGHSHVYWYRQLPEEGLKFMVYLQKENIIDESGMPKERFSAEFPKEGPSILRIQQVVRGDSAAYFCASSLKTSGANTGELFFGEGSRLTVL.

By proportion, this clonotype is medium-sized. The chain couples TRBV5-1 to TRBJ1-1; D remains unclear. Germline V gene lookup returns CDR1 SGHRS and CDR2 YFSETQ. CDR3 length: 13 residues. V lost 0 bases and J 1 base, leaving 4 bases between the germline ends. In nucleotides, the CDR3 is TGCGCCAGCAGCTTGGCCCAGAACACTGAAGCTTTCTTT. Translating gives CASSLAQNTEAFF.

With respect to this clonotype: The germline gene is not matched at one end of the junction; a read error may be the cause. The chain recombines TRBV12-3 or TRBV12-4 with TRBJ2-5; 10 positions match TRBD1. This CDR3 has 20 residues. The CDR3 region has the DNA TGTGCCAGCAGCTCCATCTCCGGGACAGGGGACTATCGGGAGCCGGAGACCCATTACTTC. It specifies CASSSISGTGDYREPETHYF.

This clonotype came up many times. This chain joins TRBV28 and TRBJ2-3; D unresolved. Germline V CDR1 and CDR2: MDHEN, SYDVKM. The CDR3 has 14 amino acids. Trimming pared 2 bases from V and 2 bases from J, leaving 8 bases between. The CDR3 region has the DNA TGTGCCAGCAGTTTAAGGCAGGTCACAGATACGCAGTATTTT. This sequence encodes CASSLRQVTDTQYF.

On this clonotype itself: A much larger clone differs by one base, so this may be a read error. The CDR3 here is CASSLSWTSTDTQYF. DNA of the CDR3: TGTGCCAGCAGCCTGAGCTGGACTAGCACAGATACGCAGTATTTT. The chain links TRBV9 to TRBJ2-3; maybe TRBD2 (5 bases). There are 15 residues in the CDR3. Germline V lookup: CDR1 SGDLS, CDR2 YYNGEE. Trimming cost V 4 bases and J 0 bases, with 12 bases left between them.

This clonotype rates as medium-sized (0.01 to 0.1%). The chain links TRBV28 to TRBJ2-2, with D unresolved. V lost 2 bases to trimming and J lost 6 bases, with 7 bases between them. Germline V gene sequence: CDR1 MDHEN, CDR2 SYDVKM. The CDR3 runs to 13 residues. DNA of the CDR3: TGTGCCAGCAGTTTAAGTCGGGCCGGGGAGCTGTTTTTT. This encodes CASSLSRAGELFF.